The source of this T cell receptor beta chain is a study of CD8 T cells in Susac syndrome. Sequencing of TCR beta was carried out in blood CD8+ and CD4+ T cells. This clonotype occurred once. The RNA input was about 0.5 to 1 ug, and it was reverse transcribed with random hexamers. TCRdb recomputed calls from the immunoSEQ multiplex PCR reads with MiXCR, one row per CDR3 protein. Of 300,000 or so distinct CDR3 sequences listed, 92% were seen once; the top ten hold approximately 0.065%. Germline CDR1 is LGHNA and CDR2 is YSLEER. This CDR3 contains 20 residues. V was pared by 0 bases and J by 3 bases, with 16 bases of the junction left unmatched.

This chain links TRBV4-3 with TRBJ2-2; 7 bases are a match to TRBD1. This TCR was recovered from a human donor with multiple sclerosis. Input material: CD4+ T cells from PBMCs. The CDR3 here is CASSQDRYRGIARDTGELFF. CDR3 coding DNA: TGCGCCAGCAGCCAAGATCGGTACAGGGGAATAGCCCGGGACACCGGGGAGCTGTTTTTT.